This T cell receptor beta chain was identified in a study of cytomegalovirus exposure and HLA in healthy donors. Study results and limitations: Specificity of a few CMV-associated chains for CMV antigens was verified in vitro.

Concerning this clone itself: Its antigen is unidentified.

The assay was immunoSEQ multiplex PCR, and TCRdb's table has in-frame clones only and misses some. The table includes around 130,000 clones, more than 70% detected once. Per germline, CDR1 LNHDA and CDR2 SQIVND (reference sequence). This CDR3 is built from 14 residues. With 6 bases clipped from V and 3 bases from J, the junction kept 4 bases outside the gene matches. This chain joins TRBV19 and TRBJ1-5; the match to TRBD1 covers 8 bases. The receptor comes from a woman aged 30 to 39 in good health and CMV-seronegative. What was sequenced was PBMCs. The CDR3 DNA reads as TGTGCCAGTAGAGGACAGGGAATCAATCAGCCCCAGCATTTT. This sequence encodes CASRGQGINQPQHF.